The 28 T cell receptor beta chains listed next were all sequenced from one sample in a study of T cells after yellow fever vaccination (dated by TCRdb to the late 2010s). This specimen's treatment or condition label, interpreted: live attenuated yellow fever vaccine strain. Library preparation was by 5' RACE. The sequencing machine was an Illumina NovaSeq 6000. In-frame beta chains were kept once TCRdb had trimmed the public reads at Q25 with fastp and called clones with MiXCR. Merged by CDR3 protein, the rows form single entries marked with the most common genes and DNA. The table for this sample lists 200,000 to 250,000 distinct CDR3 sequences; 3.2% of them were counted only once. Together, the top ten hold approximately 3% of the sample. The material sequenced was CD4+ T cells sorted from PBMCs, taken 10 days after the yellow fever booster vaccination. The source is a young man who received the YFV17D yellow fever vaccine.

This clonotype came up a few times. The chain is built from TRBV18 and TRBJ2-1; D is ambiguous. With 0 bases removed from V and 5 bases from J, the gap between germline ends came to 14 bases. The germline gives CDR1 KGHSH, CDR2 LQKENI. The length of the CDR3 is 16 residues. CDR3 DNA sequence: TGTGCCAGCTCACCACCGGCCCTCTCCACGAACAATGAGCAGTTCTTC. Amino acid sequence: CASSPPALSTNNEQFF.

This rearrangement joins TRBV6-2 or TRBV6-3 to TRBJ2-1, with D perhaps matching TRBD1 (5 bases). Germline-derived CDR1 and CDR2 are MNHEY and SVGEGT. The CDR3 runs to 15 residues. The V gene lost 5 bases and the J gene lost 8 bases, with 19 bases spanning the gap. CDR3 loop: CASSGVMGPRYEQFF. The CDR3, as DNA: TGTGCCAGCAGTGGGGTAATGGGGCCGAGGTATGAGCAGTTCTTC.

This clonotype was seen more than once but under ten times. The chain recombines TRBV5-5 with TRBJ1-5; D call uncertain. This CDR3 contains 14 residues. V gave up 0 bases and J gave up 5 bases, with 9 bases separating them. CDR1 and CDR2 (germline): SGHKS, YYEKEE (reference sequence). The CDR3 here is CASSLAVVYQPQHF. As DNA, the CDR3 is TGTGCCAGCAGCTTGGCTGTGGTTTATCAGCCCCAGCATTTT.

This CDR3 is CASSFGDLKTQYF. As DNA, the CDR3 is TGTGCCAGCAGTTTCGGGGATTTAAAGACCCAGTACTTC. The chain carries TRBV12-3 or TRBV12-4 and TRBJ2-5; TRBD2 might be the D (5 bases). The CDR3 totals 13 residues. The ends were cut back, 3 bases at V and 6 bases at J, with 11 bases in the middle.

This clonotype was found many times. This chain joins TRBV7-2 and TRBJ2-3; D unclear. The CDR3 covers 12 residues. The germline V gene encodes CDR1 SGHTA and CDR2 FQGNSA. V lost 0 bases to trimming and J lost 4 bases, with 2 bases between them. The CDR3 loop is CASSLASDTQYF. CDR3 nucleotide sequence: TGTGCCAGCAGCTTAGCGTCAGATACGCAGTATTTT.

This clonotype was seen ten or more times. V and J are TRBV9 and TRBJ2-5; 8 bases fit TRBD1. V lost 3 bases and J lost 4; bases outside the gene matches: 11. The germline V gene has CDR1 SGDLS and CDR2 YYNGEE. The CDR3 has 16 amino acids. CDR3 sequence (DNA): TGTGCCAGCAGCGCCTGGGGGCAGGGGGCGCGAGAGACCCAGTACTTC. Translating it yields CASSAWGQGARETQYF.

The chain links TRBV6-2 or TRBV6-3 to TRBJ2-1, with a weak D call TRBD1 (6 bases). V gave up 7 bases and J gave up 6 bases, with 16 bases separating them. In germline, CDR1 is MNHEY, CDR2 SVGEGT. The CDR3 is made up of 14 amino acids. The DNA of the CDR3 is TGTGCCAGCATTAATGCCGGGACATTCAATGAGCAGTTCTTC. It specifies CASINAGTFNEQFF.

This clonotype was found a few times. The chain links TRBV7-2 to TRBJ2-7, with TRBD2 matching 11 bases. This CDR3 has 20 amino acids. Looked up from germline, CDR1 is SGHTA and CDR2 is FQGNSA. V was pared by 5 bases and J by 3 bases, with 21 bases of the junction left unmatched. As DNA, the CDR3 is TGTGCCAGCAGCCCCGGCGGGGCTAGCGGGGGGCTACGGAATTTCTACGAGCAGTACTTC. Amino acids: CASSPGGASGGLRNFYEQYF.

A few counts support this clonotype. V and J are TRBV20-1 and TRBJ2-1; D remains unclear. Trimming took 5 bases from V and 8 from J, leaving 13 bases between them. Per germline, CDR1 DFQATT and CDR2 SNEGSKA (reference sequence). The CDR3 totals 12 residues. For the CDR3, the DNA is TGCAGTGCTCCGGACGATGCCCATGAGCAGTTCTTC. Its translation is CSAPDDAHEQFF.

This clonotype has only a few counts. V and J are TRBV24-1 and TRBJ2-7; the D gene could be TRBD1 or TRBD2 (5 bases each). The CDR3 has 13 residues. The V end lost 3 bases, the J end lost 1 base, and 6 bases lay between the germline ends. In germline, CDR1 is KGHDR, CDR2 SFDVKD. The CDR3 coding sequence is TGTGCCACCAGTGATGGGGGTTCCTACGAGCAGTACTTC. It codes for CATSDGGSYEQYF.

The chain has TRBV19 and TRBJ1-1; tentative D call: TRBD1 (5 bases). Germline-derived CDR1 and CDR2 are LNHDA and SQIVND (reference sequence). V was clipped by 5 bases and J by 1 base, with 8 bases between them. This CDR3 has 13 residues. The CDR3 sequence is CASSVDTNTEAFF. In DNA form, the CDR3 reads TGTGCCAGTAGTGTGGACACGAACACTGAAGCTTTCTTT.

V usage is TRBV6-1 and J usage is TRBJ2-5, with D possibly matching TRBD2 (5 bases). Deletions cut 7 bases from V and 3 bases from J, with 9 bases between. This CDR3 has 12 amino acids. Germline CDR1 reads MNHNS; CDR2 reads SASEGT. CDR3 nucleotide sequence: TGTGCCAGCATCGGGGTGGAAGAGACCCAGTACTTC. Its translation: CASIGVEETQYF.

CDR3 nucleotides: TGTGCCACCAGTGATTTCTACAGGGGGGAAGAGACCCAGTACTTC. It yields the protein CATSDFYRGEETQYF. The gene calls are TRBV24-1 and TRBJ2-5, with 8 bases matching TRBD1. Trimming cost V 1 base and J 3 bases; bases outside gene matches: 3. The CDR3 totals 15 residues. Per germline, CDR1 KGHDR and CDR2 SFDVKD.

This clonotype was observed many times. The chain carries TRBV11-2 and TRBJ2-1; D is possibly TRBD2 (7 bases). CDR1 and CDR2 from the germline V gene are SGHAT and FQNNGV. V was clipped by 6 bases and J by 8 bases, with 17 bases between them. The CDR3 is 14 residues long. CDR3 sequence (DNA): TGTGCCAGCAGAGAGCTGGGGGGGGCGTATGAGCAGTTCTTC. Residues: CASRELGGAYEQFF.

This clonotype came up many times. The CDR3 sequence is CSAAPSSYNEQFF. For the CDR3, the DNA is TGCAGTGCCGCCCCGAGCTCCTACAATGAGCAGTTCTTC. This sequence joins TRBV20-1 and TRBJ2-1; D unclear. CDR3 length: 13 residues. In germline, CDR1 is DFQATT, CDR2 SNEGSKA (reference sequence). Trimming stripped 6 bases from V and 0 bases from J, with 9 bases between.

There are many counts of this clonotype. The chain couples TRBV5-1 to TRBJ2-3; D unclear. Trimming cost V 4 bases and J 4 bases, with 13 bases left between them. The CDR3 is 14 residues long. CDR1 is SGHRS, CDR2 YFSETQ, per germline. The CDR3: CASSPSTGADTQYF. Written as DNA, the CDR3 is TGCGCCAGCAGCCCCTCCACGGGCGCAGATACGCAGTATTTT.

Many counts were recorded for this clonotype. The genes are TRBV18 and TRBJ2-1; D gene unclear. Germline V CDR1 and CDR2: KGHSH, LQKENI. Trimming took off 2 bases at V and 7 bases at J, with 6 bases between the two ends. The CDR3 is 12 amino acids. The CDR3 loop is CASSPVGNEQFF. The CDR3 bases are TGTGCCAGCTCACCAGTGGGTAATGAGCAGTTCTTC.

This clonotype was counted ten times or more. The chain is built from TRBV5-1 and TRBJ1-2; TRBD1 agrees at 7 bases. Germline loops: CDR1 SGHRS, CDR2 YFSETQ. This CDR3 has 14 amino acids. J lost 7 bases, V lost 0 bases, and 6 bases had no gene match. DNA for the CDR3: TGCGCCAGCAGCTTGGGACAGGGCGTAGGTGGCTACACCTTC. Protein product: CASSLGQGVGGYTF. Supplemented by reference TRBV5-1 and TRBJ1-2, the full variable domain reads KAGVTQTPRYLIKTRGQQVTLSCSPISGHRSVSWYQQTPGQGLQFLFEYFSETQRNKGNFPGRFSGRQFSNSRSEMNVSTLELGDSALYLCASSLGQGVGGYTFGSGTRLTVV.

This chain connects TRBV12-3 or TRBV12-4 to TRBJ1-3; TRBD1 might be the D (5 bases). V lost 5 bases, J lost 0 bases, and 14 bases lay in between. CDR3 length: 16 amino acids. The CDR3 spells CASSPQDVLSGNTIYF. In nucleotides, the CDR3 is TGTGCCAGCAGTCCACAGGACGTCCTCTCTGGAAACACCATATATTTT.

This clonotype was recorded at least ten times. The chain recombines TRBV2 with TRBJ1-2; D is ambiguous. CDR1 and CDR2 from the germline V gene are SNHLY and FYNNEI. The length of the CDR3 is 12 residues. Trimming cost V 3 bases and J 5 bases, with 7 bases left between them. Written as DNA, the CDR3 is TGTGCCAGCAGTGACAGGTTATATGGCTACACCTTC. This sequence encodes CASSDRLYGYTF.

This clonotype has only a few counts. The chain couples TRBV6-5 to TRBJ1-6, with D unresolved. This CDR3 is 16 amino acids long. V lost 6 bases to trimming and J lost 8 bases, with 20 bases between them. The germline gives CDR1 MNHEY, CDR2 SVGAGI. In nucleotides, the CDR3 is TGTGCCAGCAGCCGAGGTGGCGGGTCGATTGATTCACCCCTCCACTTT. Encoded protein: CASSRGGGSIDSPLHF.

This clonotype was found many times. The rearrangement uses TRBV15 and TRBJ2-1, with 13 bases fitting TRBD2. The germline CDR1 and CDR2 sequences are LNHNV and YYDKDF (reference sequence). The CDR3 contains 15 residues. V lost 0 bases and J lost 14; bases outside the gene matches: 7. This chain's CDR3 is CATSRDGTSGDVEFF. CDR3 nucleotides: TGTGCCACCAGCAGAGATGGGACTAGCGGGGATGTAGAGTTCTTC.

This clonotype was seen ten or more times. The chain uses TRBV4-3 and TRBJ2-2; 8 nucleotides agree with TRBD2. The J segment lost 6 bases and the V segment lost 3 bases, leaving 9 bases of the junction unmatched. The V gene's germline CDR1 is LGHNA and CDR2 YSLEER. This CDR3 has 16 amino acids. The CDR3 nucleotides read TGCGCCAGCAGCCAGGATTGGACTAGCTTTTCCGGGGAGCTGTTTTTT. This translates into CASSQDWTSFSGELFF.

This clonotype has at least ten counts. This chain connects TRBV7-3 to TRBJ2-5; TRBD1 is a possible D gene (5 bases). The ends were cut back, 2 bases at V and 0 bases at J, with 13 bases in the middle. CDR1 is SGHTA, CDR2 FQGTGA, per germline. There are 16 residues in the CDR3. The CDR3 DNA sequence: TGTGCCAGCAGCTTACCCCGACAGACGTACCAAGAGACCCAGTACTTC. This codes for CASSLPRQTYQETQYF.

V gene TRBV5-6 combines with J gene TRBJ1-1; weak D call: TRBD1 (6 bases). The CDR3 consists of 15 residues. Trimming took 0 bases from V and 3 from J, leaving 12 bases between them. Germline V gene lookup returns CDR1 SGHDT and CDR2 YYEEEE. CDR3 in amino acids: CASSLASDSDTEAFF. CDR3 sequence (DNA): TGTGCCAGCAGCTTGGCGTCGGACAGCGACACTGAAGCTTTCTTT.

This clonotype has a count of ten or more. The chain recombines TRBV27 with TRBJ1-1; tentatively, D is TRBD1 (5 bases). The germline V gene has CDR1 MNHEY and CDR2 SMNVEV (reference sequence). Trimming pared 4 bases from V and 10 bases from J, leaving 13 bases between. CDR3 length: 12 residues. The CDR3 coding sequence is TGTGCCAGCAGTTCGCCCTGGGGGGGAGCTTTCTTT. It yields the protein CASSSPWGGAFF.

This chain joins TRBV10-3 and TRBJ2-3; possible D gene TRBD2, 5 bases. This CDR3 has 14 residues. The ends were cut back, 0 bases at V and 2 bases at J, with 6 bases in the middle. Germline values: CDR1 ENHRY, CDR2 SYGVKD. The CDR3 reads CAISESGVTDTQYF. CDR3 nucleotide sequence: TGTGCCATCAGTGAGTCCGGGGTCACAGATACGCAGTATTTT.

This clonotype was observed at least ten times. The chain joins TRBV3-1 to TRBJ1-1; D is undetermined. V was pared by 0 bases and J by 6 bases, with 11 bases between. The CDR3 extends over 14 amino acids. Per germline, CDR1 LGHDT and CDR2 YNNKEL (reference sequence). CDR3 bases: TGTGCCAGCAGCCAAGATACTTCACGGGCTGAAGCTTTCTTT. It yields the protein CASSQDTSRAEAFF.